Below are 31 T cell receptor beta chains sequenced from a single sample in a study of control samples from healthy donors and cancer patients. Sequenced by immunoSEQ multiplex PCR; TCRdb stores in-frame clones only, minus some. The table records around 50,000 clones, 95% of them present only once. Sample: blood. The receptors were sampled from a man younger than 45 in good health.

The chain employs TRBV27 and TRBJ1-2; 10 nucleotides agree with TRBD1. The J segment lost 2 bases and the V segment lost 6 bases, leaving 6 bases of the junction unmatched. CDR3 length equals 15 residues. Germline V CDR1 and CDR2: MNHEY, SMNVEV (reference sequence). The CDR3 here is CASSPGQGNNYGYTF. The CDR3 nucleotides read TGTGCCAGCAGCCCGGGACAGGGGAACAACTATGGCTACACCTTC.

The rearrangement uses TRBV10-3 and TRBJ1-1; D is possibly TRBD1 (6 bases). V gave up 6 bases and J gave up 4 bases, with 12 bases separating them. The CDR3 covers 13 residues. The germline V gene encodes CDR1 ENHRY and CDR2 SYGVKD. The CDR3 reads CAIRGGGGTEAFF. CDR3 nucleotides: TGTGCCATCAGAGGGGGGGGTGGCACTGAAGCTTTCTTT.

This clone was recorded once. The V call is TRBV5-6, the J call TRBJ2-1; D unclear. Trimming took 4 bases from V and 5 from J, leaving 7 bases between them. There are 12 residues in the CDR3. Germline V gives CDR1 SGHDT, CDR2 YYEEEE. The DNA for the CDR3 is TGTGCCAGCAGCAGTTGGAACAATGAGCAGTTCTTC. Its protein product is CASSSWNNEQFF.

The chain recombines TRBV25-1 with TRBJ2-5; TRBD2 might be the D (6 bases). The V end was cut by 3 bases, the J end by 5 bases, with 13 bases between. CDR3 length equals 14 residues. From germline, CDR1 is MGHDK and CDR2 SYGVNS. The CDR3 loop is CASSEEGLGETQYF. CDR3 nucleotide sequence: TGTGCCAGCAGTGAGGAGGGCCTAGGGGAGACCCAGTACTTC.

The chain combines TRBV5-4 with TRBJ2-3, with TRBD2 matching over 8 bases. The length of the CDR3 is 17 residues. The germline V gene has CDR1 SGHNT and CDR2 YYREEE (reference sequence). Trimming at V came to 0 bases and at J to 0 bases, leaving 6 bases not matched to a gene. In nucleotides, the CDR3 is TGTGCCAGCAGCTTGGCCGGGTCTAGCGGGAGCACAGATACGCAGTATTTT. It translates to CASSLAGSSGSTDTQYF.

The V and J genes are TRBV30 and TRBJ2-1; D not certain. CDR1 and CDR2 (germline): GTSNPN, SVGIG (reference sequence). V shed 8 bases and J shed 0 bases, with 14 bases lying between them. The CDR3 runs to 14 residues. The CDR3 nucleotides read TGTGCCGGCTCTCAGGTAGACTCCTACAATGAGCAGTTCTTC. Amino acids: CAGSQVDSYNEQFF.

The rearrangement links TRBV5-1 to TRBJ2-1; the match to TRBD2 covers 15 bases. Germline V gene sequence: CDR1 SGHRS, CDR2 YFSETQ. This CDR3 spans 16 amino acids. V trimming: 0 bases; J trimming: 9 bases; junction bases outside the gene matches: 4. The CDR3 here is CASSLGTSGRAGEQFF. Here the CDR3 DNA reads TGCGCCAGCAGCTTGGGGACTAGCGGGAGGGCCGGTGAGCAGTTCTTC.

The chain recombines TRBV7-3 with TRBJ2-3; 10 positions agree with TRBD1. The germline CDR1 and CDR2 sequences are SGHTA and FQGTGA. This CDR3 has 14 amino acids. Trimming took 3 bases from V and 6 from J; bases not matched to a gene: 3. CDR3 in amino acids: CASSLTGGADTQYF. Here the CDR3 DNA reads TGTGCCAGCAGCTTGACAGGGGGCGCGGATACGCAGTATTTT.

The CDR3 region is CASSQANGRGELGQYF. CDR3 sequence (DNA): TGTGCCAGCAGCCAGGCTAATGGGAGGGGGGAATTAGGGCAGTACTTC. The genes are TRBV4-2 and TRBJ2-7; a weak D match, TRBD2 (7 bases). Trimming shortened V by 3 bases and J by 9 bases, and 24 bases separated the two germline ends. The CDR3 has 16 residues. The germline V gene encodes CDR1 LGHNA and CDR2 YNFKEQ.

The chain couples TRBV18 to TRBJ2-1; D is uncertain. CDR3 length: 12 amino acids. Looked up from germline, CDR1 is KGHSH and CDR2 is LQKENI. V shed 1 base and J shed 6 bases, with 4 bases lying between them. CDR3 in amino acids: CASSPQSNEQFF. The CDR3 DNA follows: TGTGCCAGCTCACCACAGTCCAATGAGCAGTTCTTC.

Here the CDR3 reads CASSLGGGPSGNTEAFF. Written as DNA, the CDR3 is TGTGCCAGCAGCTTAGGAGGGGGCCCAAGCGGGAACACTGAAGCTTTCTTT. V and J are TRBV7-2 and TRBJ1-1; 7 positions match TRBD1. Unmatched junction bases numbered 9, after V lost 1 base and J lost 1 base. Per the germline V gene, CDR1 is SGHTA and CDR2 is FQGNSA. This CDR3 has 17 amino acids. Full variable domain (rest looked up from reference TRBV7-2 and TRBJ1-1): GAGVSQSPSNKVTEKGKDVELRCDPISGHTALYWYRQSLGQGLEFLIYFQGNSAPDKSGLPSDRFSAERTGGSVSTLTIQRTQQEDSAVYLCASSLGGGPSGNTEAFFGQGTRLTVV.

On this clone: The junction departs from germline at one end; a sequencing error may be responsible. This chain connects TRBV7-7 to TRBJ2-3, with 15 bases that match TRBD2. Germline lookup yields CDR1 SSHAT and CDR2 FNYEAQ (reference sequence). This CDR3 is built from 16 residues. CDR3 coding DNA: TGTGCTAGCAGCTTGGGACTAGCGGGAGGAACAGATACGCAGTATTTT. Protein: CASSLGLAGGTDTQYF.

This clone was detected a few times. This chain joins TRBV12-5 and TRBJ1-2, with D hard to call. The CDR3 extends over 14 amino acids. Germline CDR1 LGHNT, CDR2 FRNRAP. The germline V and J ends were trimmed by 0 bases and 1 base, with 6 bases remaining between them. The CDR3 loop reads CASGLVRSNYGYTF. In nucleotides, the CDR3 is TGTGCTAGTGGTTTGGTGAGGAGTAACTATGGCTACACCTTC.

The chain couples TRBV6-5 to TRBJ1-3, with D perhaps matching TRBD1 (6 bases). This CDR3 has 16 amino acids. V was trimmed by 0 bases and J by 4 bases, leaving 13 bases between them. Germline CDR1 MNHEY, CDR2 SVGAGI. CDR3 sequence reads: CASSYSTGWSGNTIYF. CDR3 coding DNA: TGTGCCAGCAGTTACTCTACAGGGTGGTCGGGAAACACCATATATTTT.

The V call is TRBV28, the J call TRBJ1-1; 8 positions match TRBD1. The CDR3 totals 15 residues. J lost 0 bases, V lost 5 bases, and 5 bases had no gene match. Germline V lookup: CDR1 MDHEN, CDR2 SYDVKM. The CDR3 nucleotides read TGTGCCAGCAGTCCCGGACAGGGCATGAACACTGAAGCTTTCTTT. As protein: CASSPGQGMNTEAFF.

This chain joins TRBV7-3 and TRBJ2-2; 9 positions agree with TRBD2. The trim removed 2 bases at V and 4 bases at J, leaving 5 bases unmatched. The germline gives CDR1 SGHTA, CDR2 FQGTGA. The CDR3 has 16 residues. CDR3 amino acids: CASSLGTSLFTGELFF. Written as DNA, the CDR3 is TGTGCCAGCAGCTTAGGGACTAGCCTATTCACCGGGGAGCTGTTTTTT.

The V and J genes are TRBV4-2 and TRBJ2-5; TRBD2 matches 8 bases. Trimming removed 4 bases from V and 4 bases from J; junction bases left unmatched: 5. The CDR3 runs 14 residues. CDR1 is LGHNA and CDR2 is YNFKEQ in the germline V gene. The CDR3 loop reads CASSRKSGGETQYF. CDR3 nucleotide sequence: TGTGCCAGCAGCCGAAAAAGCGGGGGAGAGACCCAGTACTTC.

The chain recombines TRBV6-5 with TRBJ1-3; 9 bases line up with TRBD1. V lost 9 bases, J lost 4 bases, and 7 bases stayed unmatched. Germline-derived CDR1 and CDR2 are MNHEY and SVGAGI. The CDR3 has 14 residues. CDR3 sequence reads: CASTGGAEGNTIYF. The CDR3, as DNA: TGTGCCAGTACAGGGGGCGCGGAGGGAAACACCATATATTTT.

The CDR3 loop reads CASSEQEGYEQYF. The DNA for the CDR3 is TGTGCCAGCAGTGAACAGGAGGGCTACGAGCAGTACTTC. The chain joins TRBV2 to TRBJ2-7, with a tentative D call TRBD2 (6 bases). Trimming left V 2 bases short and J 3 bases short, with 8 bases between. The CDR3 spans 13 residues. Germline-derived CDR1 and CDR2 are SNHLY and FYNNEI.

The CDR3 sequence: CATSDPDIYNEQFF. CDR3 sequence (DNA): TGTGCCACCAGTGATCCCGACATCTACAATGAGCAGTTCTTC. The rearrangement joins TRBV24-1 to TRBJ2-1; no definite D call. V was pared by 3 bases and J by 3 bases, with 8 bases between. This CDR3 has 14 amino acids. Germline V CDR1 and CDR2: KGHDR, SFDVKD.

The chain links TRBV6-1 to TRBJ1-5, with a weak D call TRBD1 (6 bases). This CDR3 spans 13 amino acids. V lost 3 bases and J 7 bases, leaving 10 bases between the germline ends. Germline V lookup: CDR1 MNHNS, CDR2 SASEGT. CDR3 sequence reads: CASSEGGGQPQHF. DNA of the CDR3: TGTGCCAGCAGTGAGGGGGGCGGCCAGCCCCAGCATTTT.

V and J are TRBV6-2 or TRBV6-3 and TRBJ2-7; D gene uncertain. Germline CDR1 MNHEY, CDR2 SVGEGT. V was trimmed by 3 bases and J by 6 bases, leaving 9 bases between them. The CDR3 spans 12 residues. In nucleotides, the CDR3 is TGTGCCAGCAGTTATACCCCCAGCGAGCAGTACTTC. This codes for CASSYTPSEQYF.

The V gene is TRBV14, the J gene TRBJ2-1; D unresolved. This CDR3 is 15 amino acids long. Per the germline V gene, CDR1 is SGHDN and CDR2 is FVKESK. The V and J ends lost 4 bases and 8 bases respectively, with 18 bases between them. CDR3 in amino acids: CASSPDRSGRDEQFF. The CDR3, as DNA: TGTGCCAGCAGCCCCGATAGGTCCGGTAGGGATGAGCAGTTCTTC.

The chain carries TRBV18 and TRBJ2-3; 8 nucleotides agree with TRBD2. The CDR3 length is 15 residues. Germline CDR1 KGHSH, CDR2 LQKENI. V was clipped by 5 bases and J by 1 base; unmatched bases: 5. The CDR3 loop reads CASSTSGSGTDTQYF. CDR3 sequence (DNA): TGTGCCAGCTCAACGAGCGGGAGTGGCACAGATACGCAGTATTTT.

This chain joins TRBV10-1 and TRBJ2-7; TRBD1 or TRBD2 may be the D gene (6 bases each). Between the trimmed V and J ends, which lost 3 bases and 6 bases, there was a span of 15 bases. Germline values: CDR1 WNHNN, CDR2 SYGVQD (reference sequence). The length of the CDR3 is 14 residues. This CDR3 is CASSEGGMLAEQYF. DNA for the CDR3: TGCGCCAGCAGTGAAGGGGGGATGTTGGCCGAGCAGTACTTC.

As for this clone: At the DNA level, this CDR3 is encoded by other sequences in the same sample as well. This chain uses TRBV9 with TRBJ2-7; 8 nucleotides line up with TRBD2. Unmatched junction bases numbered 4, after V lost 0 bases and J lost 2 bases. In germline, CDR1 is SGDLS, CDR2 YYNGEE. The CDR3 is made up of 15 amino acids. CDR3 bases: TGTGCCAGCAGCGTAGGGGCGGGAGGAGCCTACGAGCAGTACTTC. This codes for CASSVGAGGAYEQYF.

V is TRBV6-5 and J is TRBJ2-1; 9 bases agree with TRBD2. With 0 bases clipped from V and 3 bases from J, the junction kept 3 bases outside the gene matches. The CDR3 extends over 16 amino acids. Germline CDR1 is MNHEY and CDR2 is SVGAGI. CDR3 nucleotides: TGTGCCAGCAGTTACTCCCCTAGCGGGATCTACAATGAGCAGTTCTTC. Protein sequence: CASSYSPSGIYNEQFF.

The J gene is TRBJ1-1, the V gene TRBV6-6; no clear D gene. The CDR3 contains 13 residues. V shed 6 bases and J shed 3 bases, with 11 bases lying between them. Per germline, CDR1 MNHNY and CDR2 SVGAGI (reference sequence). CDR3 DNA: TGTGCCAGCAGCCCCGAGGTTGACACTGAAGCTTTCTTT. Amino acids: CASSPEVDTEAFF.

The rearrangement links TRBV14 to TRBJ2-4, with TRBD2 matching over 8 bases. J was trimmed by 8 bases and V by 1 base; bases with no gene match: 4. There are 14 residues in the CDR3. Germline CDR1 is SGHDN and CDR2 is FVKESK. The CDR3, as DNA: TGTGCCAGCAGCCAAGCGGGAGGGCAGGACATTCAGTACTTC. Amino acids: CASSQAGGQDIQYF.

The rearrangement links TRBV18 to TRBJ1-3; D perhaps matches TRBD1 (5 bases). The germline gives CDR1 KGHSH, CDR2 LQKENI. V lost 6 bases and J 0 bases, leaving 15 bases between the germline ends. CDR3 length: 16 amino acids. The CDR3 DNA reads TGTGCCAGCTCCCTAAGGAGGGGAAGCTCTGGAAACACCATATATTTT. Amino acid sequence: CASSLRRGSSGNTIYF.

This chain joins TRBV2 and TRBJ1-2, with 9 bases fitting TRBD1. V shed 10 bases and J 5 bases; nucleotides not matched to a gene: 5. Germline CDR1 reads SNHLY; CDR2 reads FYNNEI. This CDR3 has 12 amino acids. The CDR3: CATGQGSYGYTF. Here the CDR3 DNA reads TGTGCCACCGGACAGGGGAGTTATGGCTACACCTTC.